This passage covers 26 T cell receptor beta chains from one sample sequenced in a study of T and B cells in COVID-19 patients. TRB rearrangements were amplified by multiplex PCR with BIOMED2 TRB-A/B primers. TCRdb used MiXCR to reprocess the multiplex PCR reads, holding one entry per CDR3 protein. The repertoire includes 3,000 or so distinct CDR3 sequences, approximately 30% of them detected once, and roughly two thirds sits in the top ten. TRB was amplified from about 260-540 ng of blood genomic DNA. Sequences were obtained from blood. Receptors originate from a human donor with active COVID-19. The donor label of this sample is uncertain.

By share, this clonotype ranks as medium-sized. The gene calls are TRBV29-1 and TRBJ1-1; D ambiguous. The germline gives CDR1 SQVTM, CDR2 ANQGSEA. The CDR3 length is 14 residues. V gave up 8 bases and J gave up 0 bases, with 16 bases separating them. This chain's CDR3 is CSLQAGIMNTEAFF. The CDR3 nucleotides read TGCAGCCTCCAGGCAGGTATCATGAACACTGAAGCTTTCTTT.

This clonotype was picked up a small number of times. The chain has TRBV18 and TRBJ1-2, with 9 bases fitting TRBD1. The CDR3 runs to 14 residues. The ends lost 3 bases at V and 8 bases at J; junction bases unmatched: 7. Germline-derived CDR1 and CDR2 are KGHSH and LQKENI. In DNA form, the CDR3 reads TGTGCCAGCTCACCGGGACAGGGAGTTGGAGGCTACACCTTC. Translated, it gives CASSPGQGVGGYTF.

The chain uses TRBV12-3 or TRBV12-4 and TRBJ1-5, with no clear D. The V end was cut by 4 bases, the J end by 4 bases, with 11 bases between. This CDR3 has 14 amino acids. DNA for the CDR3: TGTGCCAGCAGTTCTGGGCGGTTGAATCAGCCCCAGCATTTT. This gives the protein CASSSGRLNQPQHF.

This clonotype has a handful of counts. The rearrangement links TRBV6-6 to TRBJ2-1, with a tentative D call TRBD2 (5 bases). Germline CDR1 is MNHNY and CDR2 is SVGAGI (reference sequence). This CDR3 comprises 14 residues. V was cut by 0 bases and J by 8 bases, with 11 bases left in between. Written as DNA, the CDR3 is TGTGCCAGCAGTTACTCTCTAGCAACGGATGAGCAGTTCTTC. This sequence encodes CASSYSLATDEQFF.

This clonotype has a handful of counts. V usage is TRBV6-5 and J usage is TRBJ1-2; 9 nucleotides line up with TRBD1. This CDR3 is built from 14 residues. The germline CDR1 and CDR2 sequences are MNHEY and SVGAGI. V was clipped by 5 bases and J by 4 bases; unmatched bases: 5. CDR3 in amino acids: CASSGRDRAYGYTF. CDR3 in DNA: TGTGCCAGCAGTGGCCGGGACAGGGCCTATGGCTACACCTTC.

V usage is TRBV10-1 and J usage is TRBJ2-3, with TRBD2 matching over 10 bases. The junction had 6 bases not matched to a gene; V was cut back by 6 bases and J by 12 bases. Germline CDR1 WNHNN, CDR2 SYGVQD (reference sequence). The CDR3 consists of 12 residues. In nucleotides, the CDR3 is TGCGCCAGCAGCGGAGCGGGGGGGCACCAGTATTTT. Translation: CASSGAGGHQYF.

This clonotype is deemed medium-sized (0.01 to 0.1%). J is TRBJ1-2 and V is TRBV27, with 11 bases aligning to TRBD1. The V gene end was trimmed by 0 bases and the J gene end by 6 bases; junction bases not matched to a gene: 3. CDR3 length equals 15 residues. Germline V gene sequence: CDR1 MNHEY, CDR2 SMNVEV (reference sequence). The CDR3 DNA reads TGTGCCAGCAGTTTATCACGGACAGGGGGCGATGGCTACACCTTC. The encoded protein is CASSLSRTGGDGYTF.

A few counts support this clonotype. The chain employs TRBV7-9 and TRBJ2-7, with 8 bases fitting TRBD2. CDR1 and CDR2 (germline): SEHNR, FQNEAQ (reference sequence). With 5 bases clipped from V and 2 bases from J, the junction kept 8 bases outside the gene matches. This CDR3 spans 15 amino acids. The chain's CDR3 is CASSPFGGVTYEQYF. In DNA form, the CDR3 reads TGTGCCAGCAGCCCGTTCGGGGGGGTCACCTACGAGCAGTACTTC.

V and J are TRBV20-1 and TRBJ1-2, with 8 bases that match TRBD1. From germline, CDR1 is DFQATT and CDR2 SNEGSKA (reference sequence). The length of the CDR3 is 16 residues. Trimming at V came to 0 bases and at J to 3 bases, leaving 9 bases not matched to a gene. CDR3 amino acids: CSARDGRGLRDYGYTF. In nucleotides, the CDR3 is TGCAGTGCTAGAGATGGCAGGGGGCTTCGGGACTATGGCTACACCTTC.

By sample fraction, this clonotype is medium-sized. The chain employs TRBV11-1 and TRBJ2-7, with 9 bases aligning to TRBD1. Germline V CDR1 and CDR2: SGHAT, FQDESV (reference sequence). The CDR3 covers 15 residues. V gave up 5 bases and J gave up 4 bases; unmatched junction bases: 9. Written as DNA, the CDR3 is TGTGCCAGCAGCCACACCGGGACAGGGAAGTACGAGCAGTACTTC. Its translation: CASSHTGTGKYEQYF.

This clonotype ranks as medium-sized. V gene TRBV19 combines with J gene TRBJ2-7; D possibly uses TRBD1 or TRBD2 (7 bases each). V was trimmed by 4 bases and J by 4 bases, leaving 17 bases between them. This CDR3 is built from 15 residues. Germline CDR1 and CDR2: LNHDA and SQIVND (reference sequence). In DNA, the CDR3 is TGTGCCAGTAGTACCAGGGGGGGCGCGGTTTACGAGCAGTACTTC. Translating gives CASSTRGGAVYEQYF.

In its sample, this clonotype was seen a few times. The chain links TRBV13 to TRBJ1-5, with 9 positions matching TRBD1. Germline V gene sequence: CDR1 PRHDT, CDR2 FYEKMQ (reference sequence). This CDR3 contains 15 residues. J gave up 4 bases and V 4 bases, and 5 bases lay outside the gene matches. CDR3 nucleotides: TGTGCCAGCAGCTCCAGGGACAGGGCAAATCAGCCCCAGCATTTT. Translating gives CASSSRDRANQPQHF.

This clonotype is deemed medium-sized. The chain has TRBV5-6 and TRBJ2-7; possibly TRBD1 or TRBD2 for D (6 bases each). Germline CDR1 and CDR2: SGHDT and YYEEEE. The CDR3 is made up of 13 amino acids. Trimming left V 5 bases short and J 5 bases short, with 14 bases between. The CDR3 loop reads CASREWGANEQYF. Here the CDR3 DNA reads TGTGCCAGCAGGGAGTGGGGGGCCAACGAGCAGTACTTC.

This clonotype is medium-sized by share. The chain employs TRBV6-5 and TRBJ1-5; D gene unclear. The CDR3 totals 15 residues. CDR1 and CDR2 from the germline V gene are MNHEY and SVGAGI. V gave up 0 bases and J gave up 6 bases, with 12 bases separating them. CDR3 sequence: CASSYSNSAGQPQHF. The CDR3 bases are TGTGCCAGCAGTTACTCAAACTCAGCGGGTCAGCCCCAGCATTTT.

The CDR3 spells CASSPPGGWNTEAFF. The CDR3 nucleotides read TGTGCCAGTAGTCCCCCGGGAGGGTGGAACACTGAAGCTTTCTTT. This chain connects TRBV19 to TRBJ1-1; D is ambiguous. Germline values: CDR1 LNHDA, CDR2 SQIVND (reference sequence). The germline V and J ends were trimmed by 5 bases and 1 base, with 14 bases remaining between them. The CDR3 is 15 residues long.

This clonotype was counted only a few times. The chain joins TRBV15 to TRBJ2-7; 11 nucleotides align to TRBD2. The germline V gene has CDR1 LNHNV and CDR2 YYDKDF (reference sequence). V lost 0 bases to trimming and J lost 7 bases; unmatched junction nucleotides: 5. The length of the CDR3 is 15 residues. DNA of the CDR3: TGTGCCACCAGCAGAGATAGCGGGGGGGCTTGGGAGCAGTACTTC. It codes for CATSRDSGGAWEQYF.

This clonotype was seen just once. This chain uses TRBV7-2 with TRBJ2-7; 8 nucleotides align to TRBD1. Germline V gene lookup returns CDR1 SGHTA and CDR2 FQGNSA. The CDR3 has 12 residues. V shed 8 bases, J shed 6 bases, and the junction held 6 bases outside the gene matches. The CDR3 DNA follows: TGTGCCAGCCCGGACAGGGCACTCGAGCAGTACTTC. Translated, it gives CASPDRALEQYF.

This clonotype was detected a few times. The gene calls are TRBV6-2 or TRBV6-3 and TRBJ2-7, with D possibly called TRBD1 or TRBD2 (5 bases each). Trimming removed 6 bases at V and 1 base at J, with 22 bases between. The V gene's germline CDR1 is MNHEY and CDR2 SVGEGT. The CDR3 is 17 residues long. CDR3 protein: CASSPGPRGGPSYEQYF. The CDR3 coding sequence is TGTGCCAGCAGCCCTGGTCCTAGGGGCGGGCCTTCCTACGAGCAGTACTTC.

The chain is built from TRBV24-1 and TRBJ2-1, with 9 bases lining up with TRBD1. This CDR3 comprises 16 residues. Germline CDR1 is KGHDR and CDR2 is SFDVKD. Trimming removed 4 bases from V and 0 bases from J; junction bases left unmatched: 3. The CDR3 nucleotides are TGTGCCACCAGTGACAAGGGACAGGGCTCCTACAATGAGCAGTTCTTC. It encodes CATSDKGQGSYNEQFF.

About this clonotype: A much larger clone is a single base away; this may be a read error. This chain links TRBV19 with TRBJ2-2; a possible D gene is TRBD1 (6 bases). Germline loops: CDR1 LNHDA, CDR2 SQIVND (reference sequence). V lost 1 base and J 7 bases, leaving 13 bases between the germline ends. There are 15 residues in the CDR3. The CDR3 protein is CASSIGQGSNGELFF. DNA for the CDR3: TGTGCCAGTAGTATAGGCCAGGGGAGCAACGGGGAGCTGTTTTTT.

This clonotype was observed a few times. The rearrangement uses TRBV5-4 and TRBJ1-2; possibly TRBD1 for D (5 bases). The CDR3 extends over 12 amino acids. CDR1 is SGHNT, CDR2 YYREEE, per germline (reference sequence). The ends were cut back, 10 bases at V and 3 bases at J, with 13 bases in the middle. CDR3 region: CAAAGDHYGYTF. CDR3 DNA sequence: TGTGCCGCCGCGGGGGATCACTATGGCTACACCTTC.

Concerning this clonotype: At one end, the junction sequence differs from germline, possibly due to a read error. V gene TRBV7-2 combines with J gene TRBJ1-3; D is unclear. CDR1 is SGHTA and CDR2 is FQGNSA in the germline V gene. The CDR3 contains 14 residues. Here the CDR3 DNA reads TGTGCCAGCAGCTTTACTTATTCTGGAAACACCTTATATTTT. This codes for CASSFTYSGNTLYF. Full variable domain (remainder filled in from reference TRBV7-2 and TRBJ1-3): GAGVSQSPSNKVTEKGKDVELRCDPISGHTALYWYRQSLGQGLEFLIYFQGNSAPDKSGLPSDRFSAERTGGSVSTLTIQRTQQEDSAVYLCASSFTYSGNTLYFGEGSWLTVV.

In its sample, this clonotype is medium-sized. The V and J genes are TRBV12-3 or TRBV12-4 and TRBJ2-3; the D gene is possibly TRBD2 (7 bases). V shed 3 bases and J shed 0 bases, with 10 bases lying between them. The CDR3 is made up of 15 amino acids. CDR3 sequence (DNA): TGTGCCAGCAGTTTGGGGGGGGCCAGCACAGATACGCAGTATTTT. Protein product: CASSLGGASTDTQYF.

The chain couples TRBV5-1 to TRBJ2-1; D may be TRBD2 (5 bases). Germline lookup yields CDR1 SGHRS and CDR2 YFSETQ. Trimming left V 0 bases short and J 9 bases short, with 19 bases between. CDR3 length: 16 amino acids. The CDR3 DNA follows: TGCGCCAGCAGCTTGGTGTCGAGGTCCCATGGGAGTGAGCAGTTCTTC. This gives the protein CASSLVSRSHGSEQFF.

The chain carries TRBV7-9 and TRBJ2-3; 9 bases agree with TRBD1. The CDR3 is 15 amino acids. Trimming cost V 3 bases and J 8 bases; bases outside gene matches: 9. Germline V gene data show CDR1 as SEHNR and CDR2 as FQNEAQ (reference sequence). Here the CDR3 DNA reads TGTGCCAGCAGCTTTGGGACAGGGAAACTGGGTACGCAGTATTTT. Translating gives CASSFGTGKLGTQYF.

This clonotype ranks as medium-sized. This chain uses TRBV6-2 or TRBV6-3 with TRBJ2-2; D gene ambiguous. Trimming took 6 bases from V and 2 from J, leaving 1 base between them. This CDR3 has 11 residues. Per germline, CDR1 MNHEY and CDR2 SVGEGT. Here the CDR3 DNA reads TGTGCCAGCAGCAACACCGGGGAGCTGTTTTTT. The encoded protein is CASSNTGELFF.